This T cell receptor (beta chain) was sequenced during a study of metastatic and nonmetastatic thyroid tumors. In the study overall: From malignant and benign thyroid patients, repertoires in blood and in tumor or nodule tissue were compared. General observations from the study: When malignant thyroid tumors were compared with benign nodules, TCR beta diversity was reportedly significantly higher in the malignant tumors. This held in both blood and tumor samples.

How the authors handled the data: It was from CDR3 differences across clinicopathological groups that a distant-metastasis classifier for papillary thyroid cancer was built. TCRdb re-clonotyped the PCR reads via MiXCR. TCRdb's processing, not the authors' own work, is the source of the V and J calls. The table records roughly 5,900 clones, roughly a third of them present only once. As concerns this clone: As yet, its antigen is unknown.

Every patient was untreated before thyroid surgery. The CDR3 runs to 13 residues. Trimming left V 3 bases short and J 4 bases short, with 7 bases between. Germline V CDR1 and CDR2: DFQATT, SNEGSKA (reference sequence). Sequencing input: adjacent normal tissue. This TCR was recovered from a male donor with papillary thyroid cancer or a benign thyroid nodule (not recorded which). Some clones in this sample may be carry-over from other donors' samples. This rearrangement joins TRBV20-1 to TRBJ1-6; D perhaps matches TRBD1 (6 bases). CDR3 nucleotide sequence: TGCAGTGCTAGGGGACAATATAATTCACCCCTCCACTTT. Translation: CSARGQYNSPLHF.